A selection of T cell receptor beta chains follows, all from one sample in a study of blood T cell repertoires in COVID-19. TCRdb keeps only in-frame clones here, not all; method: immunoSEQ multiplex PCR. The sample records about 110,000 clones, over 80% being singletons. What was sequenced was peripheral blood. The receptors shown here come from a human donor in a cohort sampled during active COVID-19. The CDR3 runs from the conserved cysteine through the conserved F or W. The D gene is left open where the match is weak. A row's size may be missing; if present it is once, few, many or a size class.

DNA: TGTGCCAGTAAAAGGGGATTATCTGGTGAAGCTTTCTTT
CDR3: CASKRGLSGEAFF
D: -
V: TRBV19
size: -
J: TRBJ1-1

DNA: TGTGCCATCACCGAAGGGTTAGGGGGCAATCAGCCCCAGCATTTT
CDR3: CAITEGLGGNQPQHF
D: -
V: TRBV10-3
size: -
J: TRBJ1-5

DNA: TGTGCCAGTAGTCGACAGGGACTGGCTGGAAACACCATATATTTT
CDR3: CASSRQGLAGNTIYF
D: TRBD1
V: TRBV19
size: -
J: TRBJ1-3

DNA: TGTGCCACCACCCCCGCGGAGGGCACTGAAGCTTTCTTT
CDR3: CATTPAEGTEAFF
D: -
V: TRBV24-1
size: once
J: TRBJ1-1

DNA: TGTGCCAGCAGCTTGGACCAGGGCGGCGGTAGCTACACCTTC
CDR3: CASSLDQGGGSYTF
D: -
V: TRBV5-4
size: -
J: TRBJ1-2

DNA: TGTGCCACCAGTGAAACGGGATATGGCTACACCTTC
CDR3: CATSETGYGYTF
D: -
V: TRBV24-1
size: once
J: TRBJ1-2

DNA: TGTGCCAGCAGCTTCGGGGAGACAGGGGTTTCCGAGCAGTACTTC
CDR3: CASSFGETGVSEQYF
D: TRBD1
V: TRBV7-8
size: -
J: TRBJ2-7

DNA: TGTGCCAGCAGCTTAGGACAGGGGGCCGCCTACGAGCAGTACTTC
CDR3: CASSLGQGAAYEQYF
D: TRBD1
V: TRBV11-2
size: -
J: TRBJ2-7

DNA: TGTGCCAGCTCACCTACTGACAGCCTGAGTCGTGGAAACACCATATATTTT
CDR3: CASSPTDSLSRGNTIYF
D: -
V: TRBV18
size: -
J: TRBJ1-3

DNA: TGTGCCACCAGCAGAGATTTAGGACAGGGACACAATGAGCAGTTCTTC
CDR3: CATSRDLGQGHNEQFF
D: TRBD1
V: TRBV15
size: -
J: TRBJ2-1

DNA: TGTGCCAGCATCTCCAGGACAGGGAGCACTGAAGCTTTCTTT
CDR3: CASISRTGSTEAFF
D: TRBD1
V: TRBV2
size: -
J: TRBJ1-1

DNA: TGTGCCAGCACCGATACAGGAAGCTCCTACAATAAGCAGTTCTTC
CDR3: CASTDTGSSYNKQFF
D: -
V: TRBV27
size: -
J: TRBJ2-1

DNA: TGTGCCAGTAGTATAATGCCCCTACTCAAGAGCACAGATACGCAGTATTTT
CDR3: CASSIMPLLKSTDTQYF
D: -
V: TRBV19
size: -
J: TRBJ2-3

DNA: TGTGCCAGCAGTCTGGGACTAGCGGGATTCGATGAGCAGTTCTTC
CDR3: CASSLGLAGFDEQFF
D: TRBD2
V: TRBV7-2
size: -
J: TRBJ2-1

DNA: TGTGCCAGCAGCTTGCGGGGACAGGCCCCCGGGGAGCTGTTTTTT
CDR3: CASSLRGQAPGELFF
D: TRBD1
V: TRBV5-4
size: -
J: TRBJ2-2

DNA: TGTGCCATCAGTGGGATACCGGGACAGGGGGTAGATGGCTACACCTTC
CDR3: CAISGIPGQGVDGYTF
D: TRBD1
V: TRBV10-3
size: -
J: TRBJ1-2

DNA: TGTGCCAGCAGCCCCGGACAGGGCGGAAATCGGGGCTACACCTTC
CDR3: CASSPGQGGNRGYTF
D: TRBD1
V: TRBV3-1/TRBV3-2
size: once
J: TRBJ1-2